These 27 T cell receptor beta chains were sequenced from one sample in a study of blood T cell repertoires in COVID-19. Clones were sequenced by immunoSEQ multiplex PCR, and TCRdb holds only the in-frame ones, with some missing. The data show 200,000 to 300,000 clones, approximately 80% seen once. Specimen: peripheral blood. The source is a man aged 55 to 70 with acute or convalescent COVID-19.

The chain has TRBV7-3 and TRBJ2-1; D call uncertain. In germline, CDR1 is SGHTA, CDR2 FQGTGA. The CDR3 spans 14 residues. Trimming stripped 4 bases from V and 5 bases from J, with 12 bases between. For the CDR3, the DNA is TGTGCCAGCAGCTCTACCGGGTTAAACAATGAGCAGTTCTTC. Protein sequence: CASSSTGLNNEQFF.

In its sample, this clone was seen a few times. The rearrangement uses TRBV7-6 and TRBJ1-5; D is ambiguous. The CDR3 totals 16 residues. CDR1 SGHVS and CDR2 FNYEAQ come from the germline V gene. Trimming shortened V by 0 bases and J by 0 bases, and 9 bases separated the two germline ends. The CDR3 bases are TGTGCCAGCAGCTTAGCGATTGGCTCTAGCAATCAGCCCCAGCATTTT. Amino acid sequence: CASSLAIGSSNQPQHF.

This chain uses TRBV5-4 with TRBJ2-7; no definite D call. Per the germline V gene, CDR1 is SGHNT and CDR2 is YYREEE (reference sequence). V was cut by 4 bases and J by 0 bases, with 11 bases left in between. There are 14 residues in the CDR3. CDR3 coding DNA: TGTGCCAGCAGCCCGGCCAGGAACTCCTACGAGCAGTACTTC. This encodes CASSPARNSYEQYF.

The rearrangement joins TRBV4-2 to TRBJ2-7, with 10 bases aligning to TRBD2. The ends lost 4 bases at V and 5 bases at J; junction bases unmatched: 8. The CDR3 totals 15 residues. Germline V gene lookup returns CDR1 LGHNA and CDR2 YNFKEQ. Here the CDR3 reads CASSRTGTSAHEQYF. CDR3 sequence (DNA): TGTGCCAGCAGCCGCACCGGGACTAGCGCCCACGAGCAGTACTTC.

This chain's CDR3 is CATSEIYVEGAYEQYF. CDR3 in DNA: TGTGCCACCAGTGAAATATATGTCGAGGGGGCCTACGAGCAGTACTTC. The rearrangement uses TRBV24-1 and TRBJ2-7, with a tentative D call TRBD1 (6 bases). Germline CDR1 reads KGHDR; CDR2 reads SFDVKD. V dropped 4 bases and J dropped 2 bases, with 17 bases sitting between them. This CDR3 contains 16 residues.

V is TRBV28 and J is TRBJ2-5; unclear D gene. V was cut by 6 bases and J by 5 bases, with 13 bases left in between. Germline CDR1 reads MDHEN; CDR2 reads SYDVKM. The CDR3 is 13 amino acids. The CDR3 here is CASSSLTRETQYF. The CDR3 DNA reads TGTGCCAGCAGCTCCCTGACGCGGGAGACCCAGTACTTC.

This clone turned up a few times. V and J are TRBV19 and TRBJ2-1; 13 bases map to TRBD2. Looked up from germline, CDR1 is LNHDA and CDR2 is SQIVND (reference sequence). After removal of 5 bases from V and 6 bases from J, the junction contained 4 bases not matched to a gene. The CDR3 extends over 15 amino acids. The CDR3 DNA follows: TGTGCCAGTAGTCCCTGGACTAGCGGGAGCAATGAGCAGTTCTTC. Translation: CASSPWTSGSNEQFF.

The V call is TRBV6-5, the J call TRBJ2-7, with D perhaps TRBD1 (5 bases). CDR3 length equals 14 residues. From germline, CDR1 is MNHEY and CDR2 SVGAGI. Trimming pared 4 bases from V and 2 bases from J, leaving 12 bases between. This CDR3 reads CASSLLSGPYEQYF. The CDR3 coding sequence is TGTGCCAGCAGTTTGTTGTCAGGGCCCTACGAGCAGTACTTC.

This sequence joins TRBV27 and TRBJ2-5; D ambiguous. Deletions cut 1 base from V and 4 bases from J, with 19 bases between. The CDR3 covers 17 residues. In germline, CDR1 is MNHEY, CDR2 SMNVEV (reference sequence). The DNA of the CDR3 is TGTGCCAGCAGTTTATACCCCCCGGGTGGGTCGGGAGAGACCCAGTACTTC. The encoded protein is CASSLYPPGGSGETQYF.

This chain links TRBV5-1 with TRBJ2-1, with 8 bases identical to TRBD1. The CDR3 is made up of 15 amino acids. Trimming took 5 bases from V and 2 from J; bases not matched to a gene: 6. The germline V gene encodes CDR1 SGHRS and CDR2 YFSETQ. This CDR3 reads CASSPETGAYNEQFF. The CDR3 nucleotides read TGCGCCAGCAGTCCGGAGACAGGGGCCTACAATGAGCAGTTCTTC. Complete variable domain (other parts from reference TRBV5-1 and TRBJ2-1): KAGVTQTPRYLIKTRGQQVTLSCSPISGHRSVSWYQQTPGQGLQFLFEYFSETQRNKGNFPGRFSGRQFSNSRSEMNVSTLELGDSALYLCASSPETGAYNEQFFGPGTRLTVL.

The V gene is TRBV9, the J gene TRBJ2-3; the D gene is possibly TRBD1 (6 bases). Trimming took off 4 bases at V and 6 bases at J, with 15 bases between the two ends. The CDR3 contains 14 residues. The V gene's germline CDR1 is SGDLS and CDR2 YYNGEE. CDR3 sequence: CASSPRARGDTQYF. CDR3 coding DNA: TGTGCCAGCAGCCCCCGAGCGAGGGGGGATACGCAGTATTTT.

This clone was detected only a few times. The chain uses TRBV3-1 (or the pseudogene TRBV3-2) and TRBJ2-6, with a tentative D call TRBD1 (6 bases). Trimming pared 4 bases from V and 0 bases from J, leaving 13 bases between. The length of the CDR3 is 17 residues. Germline CDR1 is LGHDT and CDR2 is YNNKEL (reference sequence). As DNA, the CDR3 is TGTGCCAGCAGCCGGGACATCTATAGCTCTGGGGCCAACGTCCTGACTTTC. It codes for CASSRDIYSSGANVLTF.

This chain connects TRBV18 to TRBJ1-1; 10 nucleotides align to TRBD1. Germline assignment: CDR1 KGHSH and CDR2 LQKENI. The ends lost 5 bases at V and 6 bases at J; junction bases unmatched: 9. The CDR3 extends over 15 amino acids. In DNA form, the CDR3 reads TGTGCCAGCTCAGCCGCGGGACAGGGGACATCTGAAGCTTTCTTT. This gives the protein CASSAAGQGTSEAFF.

CDR3 amino acids: CASSAEGVEKLFF. The CDR3 DNA follows: TGTGCCAGCAGTGCGGAAGGGGTTGAAAAACTGTTTTTT. This chain uses TRBV27 with TRBJ1-4, with a weak D call TRBD1 (5 bases). Germline CDR1 reads MNHEY; CDR2 reads SMNVEV (reference sequence). V was pared by 5 bases and J by 7 bases, with 11 bases between. The CDR3 is 13 amino acids. Drawing the rest from reference TRBV27 and TRBJ1-4, the complete variable domain is EAQVTQNPRYLITVTGKKLTVTCSQNMNHEYMSWYRQDPGLGLRQIYYSMNVEVTDKGDVPEGYKVSRKEKRNFPLILESPSPNQTSLYFCASSAEGVEKLFFGSGTQLSVL.

The genes are TRBV9 and TRBJ2-7; possible D gene TRBD1, 6 bases. Germline V gives CDR1 SGDLS, CDR2 YYNGEE. CDR3 length equals 14 residues. V lost 3 bases to trimming and J lost 4 bases, with 14 bases between them. This CDR3 reads CASSEGQFPYEQYF. CDR3 coding DNA: TGTGCCAGCAGCGAAGGACAGTTTCCTTACGAGCAGTACTTC.

The chain is built from TRBV30 and TRBJ1-5; possible D gene TRBD1, 6 bases. The germline V and J ends were trimmed by 4 bases and 1 base, with 8 bases remaining between them. Germline CDR1 GTSNPN, CDR2 SVGIG (reference sequence). The CDR3 totals 13 residues. CDR3 region: CAWTQGSNQPQHF. DNA for the CDR3: TGTGCCTGGACCCAGGGGAGCAATCAGCCCCAGCATTTT.

This chain connects TRBV12-3 or TRBV12-4 to TRBJ2-7; the match to TRBD2 covers 7 bases. The CDR3 loop spans 13 amino acids. After removal of 4 bases from V and 4 bases from J, the junction contained 4 bases not matched to a gene. CDR3: CASSSGLLYEQYF. The CDR3 DNA follows: TGTGCCAGCAGTTCGGGACTACTATACGAGCAGTACTTC.

This rearrangement joins TRBV27 to TRBJ2-1; 11 bases match TRBD2. There are 17 residues in the CDR3. The V gene end was trimmed by 6 bases and the J gene end by 10 bases; junction bases not matched to a gene: 17. Looked up from germline, CDR1 is MNHEY and CDR2 is SMNVEV (reference sequence). CDR3 region: CASRTTGTSGRGGEQFF. The CDR3 DNA reads TGTGCCAGCAGAACGACCGGGACTAGCGGACGTGGAGGCGAGCAGTTCTTC.

The gene calls are TRBV9 and TRBJ2-3, with 7 positions matching TRBD1. The CDR3 covers 16 residues. Germline V gives CDR1 SGDLS, CDR2 YYNGEE. The J segment lost 2 bases and the V segment lost 2 bases, leaving 8 bases of the junction unmatched. The CDR3: CASSVGTAPSTDTQYF. The CDR3 region has the DNA TGTGCCAGCAGCGTCGGGACAGCCCCCTCCACAGATACGCAGTATTTT.

This sequence joins TRBV13 and TRBJ1-2, with TRBD1 identical over 7 bases. This CDR3 spans 14 amino acids. V shed 2 bases, J shed 1 base, and the junction held 1 base outside the gene matches. The V gene's germline CDR1 is PRHDT and CDR2 FYEKMQ (reference sequence). The CDR3: CASSLRQGNYGYTF. DNA of the CDR3: TGTGCCAGCAGCTTAAGACAGGGTAACTATGGCTACACCTTC.

CDR3 residues: CSARLAVGYTF. The CDR3 bases are TGCAGTGCTCGTTTGGCGGTGGGCTACACCTTC. V usage is TRBV20-1 and J usage is TRBJ1-2; D not certain. CDR3 size: 11 residues. Trimming took off 5 bases at V and 8 bases at J, with 12 bases between the two ends. From germline, CDR1 is DFQATT and CDR2 SNEGSKA (reference sequence).

The gene calls are TRBV6-1 and TRBJ2-5; 7 positions match TRBD1. After removal of 1 base from V and 3 bases from J, the junction contained 8 bases not matched to a gene. The germline CDR1 and CDR2 sequences are MNHNS and SASEGT. CDR3 length: 16 amino acids. The CDR3 nucleotides read TGTGCCAGCAGTGAAGTCTACAGGGGTGGTAAAGAGACCCAGTACTTC. Its protein product is CASSEVYRGGKETQYF.

The rearrangement joins TRBV7-6 to TRBJ2-6; maybe TRBD1 (6 bases). CDR1 is SGHVS and CDR2 is FNYEAQ in the germline V gene. This CDR3 comprises 19 residues. The V and J ends lost 5 bases and 0 bases respectively, with 20 bases between them. CDR3 nucleotides: TGTGCCAGCAGCACGGGATCGAGACAGGATAGCTCTGGGGCCAACGTCCTGACTTTC. Its translation: CASSTGSRQDSSGANVLTF. The full variable domain, with the rest looked up from reference TRBV7-6 and TRBJ2-6, is GAGVSQSPRYKVTKRGQDVALRCDPISGHVSLYWYRQALGQGPEFLTYFNYEAQQDKSGLPNDRFSAERPEGSISTLTIQRTEQRDSAMYRCASSTGSRQDSSGANVLTFGAGSRLTVL.

CDR3 residues: CASSLTGVGSPLHF. CDR3 nucleotide sequence: TGTGCCAGCAGTCTGACAGGGGTAGGCTCACCCCTCCACTTT. This sequence joins TRBV6-5 and TRBJ1-6, with TRBD1 matching 8 bases. Trimming took 5 bases from V and 10 from J; bases not matched to a gene: 7. Germline V lookup: CDR1 MNHEY, CDR2 SVGAGI. This CDR3 spans 14 amino acids.

V is TRBV5-1 and J is TRBJ2-5, with 9 bases aligning to TRBD1. The CDR3 is 14 residues long. V lost 7 bases and J lost 4; bases outside the gene matches: 8. The germline V gene encodes CDR1 SGHRS and CDR2 YFSETQ. The CDR3 nucleotides read TGCGCCAGCGGCACCGGGACAGGGCGAGAGACCCAGTACTTC. This translates into CASGTGTGRETQYF.

V is TRBV7-8 and J is TRBJ2-5; 9 bases match TRBD1. In germline, CDR1 is SGHVS, CDR2 FQNEAQ. V lost 5 bases, J lost 5 bases, and 12 bases stayed unmatched. The CDR3 is made up of 16 amino acids. The CDR3 reads CASSRYPQGARETQYF. CDR3 DNA sequence: TGTGCCAGCAGCCGATACCCACAGGGGGCTCGGGAGACCCAGTACTTC.

The chain couples TRBV4-3 to TRBJ2-1; the match to TRBD1 covers 7 bases. The CDR3 totals 18 residues. The trim removed 4 bases at V and 7 bases at J, leaving 19 bases unmatched. Per germline, CDR1 LGHNA and CDR2 YSLEER. CDR3 sequence (DNA): TGCGCCAGCAGCCGCGTTTTAGGGGGCGCATCCGGACCTAATGAGCAGTTCTTC. Protein product: CASSRVLGGASGPNEQFF.